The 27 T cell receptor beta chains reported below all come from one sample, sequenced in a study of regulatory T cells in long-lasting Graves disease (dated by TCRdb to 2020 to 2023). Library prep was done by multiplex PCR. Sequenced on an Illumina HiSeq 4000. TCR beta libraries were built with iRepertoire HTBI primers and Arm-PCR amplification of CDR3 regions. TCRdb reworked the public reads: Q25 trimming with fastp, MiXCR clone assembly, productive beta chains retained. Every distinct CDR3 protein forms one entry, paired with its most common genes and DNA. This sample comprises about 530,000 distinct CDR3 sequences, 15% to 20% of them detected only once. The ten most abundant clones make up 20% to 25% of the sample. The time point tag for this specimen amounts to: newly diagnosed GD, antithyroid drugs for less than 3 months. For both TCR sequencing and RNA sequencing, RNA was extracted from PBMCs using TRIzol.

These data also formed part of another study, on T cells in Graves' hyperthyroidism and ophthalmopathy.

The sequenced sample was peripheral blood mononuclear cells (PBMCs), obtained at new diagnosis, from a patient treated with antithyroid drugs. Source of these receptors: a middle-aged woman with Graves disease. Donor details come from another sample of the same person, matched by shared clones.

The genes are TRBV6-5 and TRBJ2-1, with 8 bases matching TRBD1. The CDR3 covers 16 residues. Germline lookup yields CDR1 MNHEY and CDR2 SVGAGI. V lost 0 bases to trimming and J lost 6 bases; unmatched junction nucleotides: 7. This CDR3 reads CASSYSATGAVNEQFF. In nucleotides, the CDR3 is TGTGCCAGCAGTTACTCGGCGACAGGGGCTGTCAATGAGCAGTTCTTC.

The CDR3 sequence is CSVVGQGGNTEAFF. DNA of the CDR3: TGCAGCGTTGTCGGACAGGGGGGGAACACTGAAGCTTTCTTT. V is TRBV29-1 and J is TRBJ1-1, with 10 bases that match TRBD1. Per germline, CDR1 SQVTM and CDR2 ANQGSEA. This CDR3 region has 14 residues. With V trimmed by 4 bases and J by 1 base, 3 bases remained unmatched.

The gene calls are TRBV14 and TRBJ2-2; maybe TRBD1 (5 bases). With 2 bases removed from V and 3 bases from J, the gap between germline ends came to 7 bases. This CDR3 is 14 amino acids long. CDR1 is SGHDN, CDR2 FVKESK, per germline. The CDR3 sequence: CASSQQGYTGELFF. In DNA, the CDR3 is TGTGCCAGCAGCCAACAGGGTTACACCGGGGAGCTGTTTTTT.

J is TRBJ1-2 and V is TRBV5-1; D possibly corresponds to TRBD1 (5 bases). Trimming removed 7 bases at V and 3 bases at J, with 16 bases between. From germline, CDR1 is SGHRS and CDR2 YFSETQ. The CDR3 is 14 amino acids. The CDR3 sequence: CASRPGQGHYGYTF. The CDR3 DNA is TGCGCCAGCCGGCCTGGGCAGGGCCACTATGGCTACACCTTC. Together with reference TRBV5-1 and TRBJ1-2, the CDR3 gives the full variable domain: KAGVTQTPRYLIKTRGQQVTLSCSPISGHRSVSWYQQTPGQGLQFLFEYFSETQRNKGNFPGRFSGRQFSNSRSEMNVSTLELGDSALYLCASRPGQGHYGYTFGSGTRLTVV.

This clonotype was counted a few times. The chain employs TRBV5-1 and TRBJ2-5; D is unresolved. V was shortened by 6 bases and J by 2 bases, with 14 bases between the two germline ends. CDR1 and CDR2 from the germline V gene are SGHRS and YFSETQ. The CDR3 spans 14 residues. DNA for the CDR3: TGCGCCAGCAAGGTCGGCAGGCTACAAGAGACCCAGTACTTC. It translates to CASKVGRLQETQYF.

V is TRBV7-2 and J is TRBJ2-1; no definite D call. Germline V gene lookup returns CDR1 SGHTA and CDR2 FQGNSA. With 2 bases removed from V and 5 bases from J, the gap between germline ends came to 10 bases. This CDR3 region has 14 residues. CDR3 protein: CASSLRWGNNEQFF. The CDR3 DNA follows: TGTGCCAGCAGCTTAAGGTGGGGAAACAATGAGCAGTTCTTC.

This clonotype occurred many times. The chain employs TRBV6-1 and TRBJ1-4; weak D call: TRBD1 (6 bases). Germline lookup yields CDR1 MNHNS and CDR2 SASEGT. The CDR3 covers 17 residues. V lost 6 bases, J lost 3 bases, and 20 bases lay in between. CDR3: CASRAGQVGRSNEKLFF. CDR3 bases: TGTGCCAGCAGAGCGGGACAAGTAGGGCGTTCTAATGAAAAACTGTTTTTT.

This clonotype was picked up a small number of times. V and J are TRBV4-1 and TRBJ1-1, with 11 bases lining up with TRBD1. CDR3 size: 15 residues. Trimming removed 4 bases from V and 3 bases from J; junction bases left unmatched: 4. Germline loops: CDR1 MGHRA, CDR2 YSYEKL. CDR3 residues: CASSRGQGADTEAFF. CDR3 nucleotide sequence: TGCGCCAGCAGCCGAGGACAGGGGGCGGACACTGAAGCTTTCTTT.

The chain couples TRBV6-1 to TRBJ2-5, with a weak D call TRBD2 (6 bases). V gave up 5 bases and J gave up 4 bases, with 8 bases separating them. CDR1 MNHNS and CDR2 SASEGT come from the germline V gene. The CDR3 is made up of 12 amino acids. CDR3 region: CASSISGETQYF. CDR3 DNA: TGTGCCAGCAGTATTAGCGGAGAGACCCAGTACTTC.

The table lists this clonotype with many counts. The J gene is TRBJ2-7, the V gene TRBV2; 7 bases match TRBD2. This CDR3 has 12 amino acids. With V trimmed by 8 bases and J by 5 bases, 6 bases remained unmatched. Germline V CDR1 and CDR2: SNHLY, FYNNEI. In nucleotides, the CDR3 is TGTGCCAGCTGTGGAGCGGGGAACGAGCAGTACTTC. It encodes CASCGAGNEQYF.

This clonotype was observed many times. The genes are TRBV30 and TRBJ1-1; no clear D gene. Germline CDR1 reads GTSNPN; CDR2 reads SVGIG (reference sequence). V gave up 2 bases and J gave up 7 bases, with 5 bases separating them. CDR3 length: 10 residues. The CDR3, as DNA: TGTGCCTGGAGTAGGAATGAAGCTTTCTTT. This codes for CAWSRNEAFF.

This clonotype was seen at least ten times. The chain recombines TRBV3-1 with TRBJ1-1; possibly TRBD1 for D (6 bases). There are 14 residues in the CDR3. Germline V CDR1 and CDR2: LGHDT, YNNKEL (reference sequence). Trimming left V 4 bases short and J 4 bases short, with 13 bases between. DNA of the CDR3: TGTGCCAGCAGCCTATTAACAGGGAGCACTGAAGCTTTCTTT. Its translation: CASSLLTGSTEAFF. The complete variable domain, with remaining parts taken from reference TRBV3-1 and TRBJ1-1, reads DTAVSQTPKYLVTQMGNDKSIKCEQNLGHDTMYWYKQDSKKFLKIMFSYNNKELIINETVPNRFSPKSPDKAHLNLHINSLELGDSAVYFCASSLLTGSTEAFFGQGTRLTVV.

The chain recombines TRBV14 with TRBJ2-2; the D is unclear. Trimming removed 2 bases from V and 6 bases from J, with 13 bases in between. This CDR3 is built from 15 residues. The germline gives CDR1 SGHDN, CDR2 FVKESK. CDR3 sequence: CASSQNGAGAGELFF. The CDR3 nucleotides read TGTGCCAGCAGCCAAAACGGAGCCGGCGCCGGGGAGCTGTTTTTT.

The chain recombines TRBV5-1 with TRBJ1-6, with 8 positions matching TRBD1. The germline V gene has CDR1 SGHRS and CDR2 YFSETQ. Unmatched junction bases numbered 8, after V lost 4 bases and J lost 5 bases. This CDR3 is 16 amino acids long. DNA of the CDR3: TGCGCCAGCAGCGCCAGGACAGGGCTTAATAATTCACCCCTCCACTTT. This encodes CASSARTGLNNSPLHF. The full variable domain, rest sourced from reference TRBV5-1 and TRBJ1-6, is KAGVTQTPRYLIKTRGQQVTLSCSPISGHRSVSWYQQTPGQGLQFLFEYFSETQRNKGNFPGRFSGRQFSNSRSEMNVSTLELGDSALYLCASSARTGLNNSPLHFGNGTRLTVT.

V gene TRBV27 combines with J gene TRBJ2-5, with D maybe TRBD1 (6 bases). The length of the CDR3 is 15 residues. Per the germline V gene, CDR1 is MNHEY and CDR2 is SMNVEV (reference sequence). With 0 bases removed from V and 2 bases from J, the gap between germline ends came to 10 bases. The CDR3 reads CASSLSPDSQETQYF. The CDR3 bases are TGTGCCAGCAGTTTATCCCCGGACAGTCAAGAGACCCAGTACTTC.

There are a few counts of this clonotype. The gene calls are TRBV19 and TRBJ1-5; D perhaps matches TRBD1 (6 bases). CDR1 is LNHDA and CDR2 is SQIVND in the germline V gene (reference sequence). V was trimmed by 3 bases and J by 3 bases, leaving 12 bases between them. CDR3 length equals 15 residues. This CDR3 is CASSIGGGVNQPQHF. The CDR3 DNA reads TGTGCCAGTAGTATTGGAGGGGGAGTCAATCAGCCCCAGCATTTT.

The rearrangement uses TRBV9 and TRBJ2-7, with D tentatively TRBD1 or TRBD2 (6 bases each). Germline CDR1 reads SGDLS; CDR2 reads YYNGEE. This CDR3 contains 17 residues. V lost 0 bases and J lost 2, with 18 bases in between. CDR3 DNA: TGTGCCAGCAGCGTAGGAGCCGACAGGTGGGAGGCCTACGAGCAGTACTTC. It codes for CASSVGADRWEAYEQYF. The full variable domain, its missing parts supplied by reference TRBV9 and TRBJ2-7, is DSGVTQTPKHLITATGQRVTLRCSPRSGDLSVYWYQQSLDQGLQFLIQYYNGEERAKGNILERFSAQQFPDLHSELNLSSLELGDSALYFCASSVGADRWEAYEQYFGPGTRLTVT.

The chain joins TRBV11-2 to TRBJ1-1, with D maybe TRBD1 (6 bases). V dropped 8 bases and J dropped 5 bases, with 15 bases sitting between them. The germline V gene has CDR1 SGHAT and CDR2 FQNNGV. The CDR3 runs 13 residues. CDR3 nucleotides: TGTGCCAGCCACGGGGGGGGCCGTACTGAAGCTTTCTTT. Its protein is CASHGGGRTEAFF.

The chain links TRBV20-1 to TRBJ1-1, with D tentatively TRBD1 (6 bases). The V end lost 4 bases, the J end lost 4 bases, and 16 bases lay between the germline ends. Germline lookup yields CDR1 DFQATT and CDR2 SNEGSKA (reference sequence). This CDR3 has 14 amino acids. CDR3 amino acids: CSAKIQTGPTEAFF. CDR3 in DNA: TGCAGTGCTAAAATACAAACAGGGCCCACTGAAGCTTTCTTT.

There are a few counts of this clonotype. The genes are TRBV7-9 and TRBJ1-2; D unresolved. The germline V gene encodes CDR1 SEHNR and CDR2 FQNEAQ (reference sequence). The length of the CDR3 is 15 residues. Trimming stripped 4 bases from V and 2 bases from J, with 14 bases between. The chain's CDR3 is CASSSNEASNYGYTF. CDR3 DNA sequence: TGTGCCAGCAGCTCCAACGAAGCCTCAAACTATGGCTACACCTTC. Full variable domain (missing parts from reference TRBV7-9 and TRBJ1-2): DTGVSQNPRHKITKRGQNVTFRCDPISEHNRLYWYRQTLGQGPEFLTYFQNEAQLEKSRLLSDRFSAERPKGSFSTLEIQRTEQGDSAMYLCASSSNEASNYGYTFGSGTRLTVV.

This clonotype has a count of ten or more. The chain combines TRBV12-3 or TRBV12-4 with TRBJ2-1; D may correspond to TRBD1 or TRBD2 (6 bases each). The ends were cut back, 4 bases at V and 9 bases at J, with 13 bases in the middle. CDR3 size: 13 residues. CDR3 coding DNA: TGTGCCAGCAGTTCCCCGGGGGCGCCTGAGCAGTTCTTC. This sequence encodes CASSSPGAPEQFF.

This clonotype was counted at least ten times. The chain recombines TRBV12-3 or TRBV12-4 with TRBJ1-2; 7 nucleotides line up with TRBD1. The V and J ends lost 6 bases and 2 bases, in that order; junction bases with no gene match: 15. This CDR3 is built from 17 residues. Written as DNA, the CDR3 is TGTGCCAGCAGGACGACTGCTCTAAGGGGGCGAAACTATGGCTACACCTTC. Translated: CASRTTALRGRNYGYTF.

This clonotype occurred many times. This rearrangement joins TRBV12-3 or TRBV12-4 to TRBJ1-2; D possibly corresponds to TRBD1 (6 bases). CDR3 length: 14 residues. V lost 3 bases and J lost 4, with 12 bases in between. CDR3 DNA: TGTGCCAGCAGTTTCGAGTACAGGGCCTATGGCTACACCTTC. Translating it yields CASSFEYRAYGYTF.

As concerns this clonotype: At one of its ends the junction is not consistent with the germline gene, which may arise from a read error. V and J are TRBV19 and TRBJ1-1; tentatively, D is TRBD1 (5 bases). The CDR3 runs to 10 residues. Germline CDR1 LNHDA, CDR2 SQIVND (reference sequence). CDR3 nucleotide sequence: TGTGCCACTAAGGACACGGAAGCTTTCTTT. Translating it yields CATKDTEAFF.

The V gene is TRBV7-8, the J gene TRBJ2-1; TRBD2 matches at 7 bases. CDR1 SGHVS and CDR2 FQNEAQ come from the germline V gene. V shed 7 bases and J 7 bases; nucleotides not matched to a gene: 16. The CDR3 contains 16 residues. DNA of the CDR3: TGTGCCAGCATCGACCAATCGGGACTAAACCTGAATGAGCAGTTCTTC. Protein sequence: CASIDQSGLNLNEQFF.

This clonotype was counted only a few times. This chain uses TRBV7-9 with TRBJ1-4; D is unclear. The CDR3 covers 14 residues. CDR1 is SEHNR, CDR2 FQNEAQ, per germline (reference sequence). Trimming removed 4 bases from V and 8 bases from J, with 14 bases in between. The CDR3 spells CASSSDVSQEKLFF. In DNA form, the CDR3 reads TGTGCCAGCAGCTCTGATGTCAGCCAAGAAAAACTGTTTTTT.

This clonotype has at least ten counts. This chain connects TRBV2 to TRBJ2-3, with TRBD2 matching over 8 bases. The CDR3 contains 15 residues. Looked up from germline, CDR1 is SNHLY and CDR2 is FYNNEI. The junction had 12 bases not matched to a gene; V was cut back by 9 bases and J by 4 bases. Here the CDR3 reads CASRAGLGGSDTQYF. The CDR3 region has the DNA TGTGCCAGTAGGGCGGGACTAGGAGGATCAGATACGCAGTATTTT.